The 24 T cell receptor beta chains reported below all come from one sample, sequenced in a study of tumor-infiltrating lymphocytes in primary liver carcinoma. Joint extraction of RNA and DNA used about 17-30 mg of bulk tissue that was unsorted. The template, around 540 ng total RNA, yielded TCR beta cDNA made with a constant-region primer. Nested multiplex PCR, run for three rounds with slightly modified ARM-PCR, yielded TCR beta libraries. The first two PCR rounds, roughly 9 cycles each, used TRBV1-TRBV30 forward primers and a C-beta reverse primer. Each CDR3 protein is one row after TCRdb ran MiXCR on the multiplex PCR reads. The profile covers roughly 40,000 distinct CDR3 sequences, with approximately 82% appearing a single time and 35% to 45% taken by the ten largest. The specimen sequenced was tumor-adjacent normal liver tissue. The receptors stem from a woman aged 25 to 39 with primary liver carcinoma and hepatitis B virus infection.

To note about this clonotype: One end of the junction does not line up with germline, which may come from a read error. CDR3 loop: CASSFPAGGTNTQYF. For the CDR3, the DNA is TGTGCCAGTAGCTTCCCGGCCGGGGGCACAAATACGCAGTATTTT. The gene calls are TRBV7-8 and TRBJ2-3; perhaps D is TRBD1 or TRBD2 (6 bases each). There are 15 residues in the CDR3. Germline-derived CDR1 and CDR2 are SGHVS and FQNEAQ.

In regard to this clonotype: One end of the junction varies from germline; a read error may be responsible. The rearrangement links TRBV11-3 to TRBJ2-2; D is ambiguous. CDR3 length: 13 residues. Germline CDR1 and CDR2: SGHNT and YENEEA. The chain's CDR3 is CASSSTLTGELFF. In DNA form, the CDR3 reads TGTGCCAGCAGCTCCACATTGACCGGAGAGCTGTTTTTT.

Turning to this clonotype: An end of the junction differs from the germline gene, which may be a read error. The CDR3 DNA reads as TGTGCCAGCAGCGCTCCCCGGGGCCTCGCCCACTACGCGCAGTACTTC. Its translation: CASSAPRGLAHYAQYF. The chain is built from TRBV7-8 and TRBJ2-7; D may be TRBD1 or TRBD2 (5 bases each). Germline V lookup: CDR1 SGHVS, CDR2 FQNEAQ. This CDR3 has 16 residues.

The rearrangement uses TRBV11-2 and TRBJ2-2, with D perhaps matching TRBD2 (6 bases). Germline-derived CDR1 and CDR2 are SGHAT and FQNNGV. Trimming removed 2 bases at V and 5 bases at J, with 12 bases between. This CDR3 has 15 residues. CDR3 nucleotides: TGTGCCAGCAGCTTATGGGGGGATTCGACCGGGGAGCTGTTTTTT. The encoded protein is CASSLWGDSTGELFF.

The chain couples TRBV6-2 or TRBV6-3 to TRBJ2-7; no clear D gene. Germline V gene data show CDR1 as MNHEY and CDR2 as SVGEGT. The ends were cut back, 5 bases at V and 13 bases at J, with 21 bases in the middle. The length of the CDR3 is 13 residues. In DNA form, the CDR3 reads TGTGCCAGCAGTACCCGACAACGCGAAATGGATTACTTC. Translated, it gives CASSTRQREMDYF.

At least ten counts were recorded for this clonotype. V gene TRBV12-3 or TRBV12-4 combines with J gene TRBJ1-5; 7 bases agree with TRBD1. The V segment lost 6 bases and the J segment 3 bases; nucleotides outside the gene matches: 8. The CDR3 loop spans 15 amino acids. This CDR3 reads CASRENRGDNQPQHF. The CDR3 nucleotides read TGTGCCAGCAGGGAAAACAGGGGCGACAATCAGCCCCAGCATTTT.

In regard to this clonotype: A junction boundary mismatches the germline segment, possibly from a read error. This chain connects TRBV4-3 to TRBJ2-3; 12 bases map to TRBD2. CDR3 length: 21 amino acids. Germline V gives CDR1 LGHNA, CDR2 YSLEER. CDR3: CTSSQEPVTSGRTGVTDTQYF. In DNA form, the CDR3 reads TGCACCAGTAGCCAAGAGCCGGTAACTAGCGGGAGGACGGGGGTCACAGATACGCAGTATTTT.

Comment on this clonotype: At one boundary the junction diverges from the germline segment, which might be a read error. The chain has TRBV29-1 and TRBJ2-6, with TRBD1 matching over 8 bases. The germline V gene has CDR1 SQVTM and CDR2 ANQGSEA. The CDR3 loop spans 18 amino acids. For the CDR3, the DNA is TGCGGCGTTGAGGATCAACGTCAGGGGGCAGGTGGGGCCAACGTCCTGACTTTC. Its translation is CGVEDQRQGAGGANVLTF.

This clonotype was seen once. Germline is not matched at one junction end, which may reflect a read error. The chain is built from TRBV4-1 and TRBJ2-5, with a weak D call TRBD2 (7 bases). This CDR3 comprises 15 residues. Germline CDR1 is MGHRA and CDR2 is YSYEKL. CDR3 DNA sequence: TGCGCCAGCAGCCGAGAAGAGAGGGGGGGCGAGATCCAGCACTTC. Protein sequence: CASSREERGGEIQHF.

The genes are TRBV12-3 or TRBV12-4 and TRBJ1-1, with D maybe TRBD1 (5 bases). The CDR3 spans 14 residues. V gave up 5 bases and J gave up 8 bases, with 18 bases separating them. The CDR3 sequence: CASSVLGLETEAFF. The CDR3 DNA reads TGTGCCAGCAGTGTACTGGGGCTGGAGACCGAAGCTTTCTTT.

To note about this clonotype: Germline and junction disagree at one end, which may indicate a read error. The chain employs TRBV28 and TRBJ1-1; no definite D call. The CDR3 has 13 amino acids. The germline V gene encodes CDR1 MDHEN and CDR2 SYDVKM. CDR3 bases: TGTGTCAGCGGTTTTGGGAGATACACTGAAGCTTTCTTT. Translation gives CVSGFGRYTEAFF.

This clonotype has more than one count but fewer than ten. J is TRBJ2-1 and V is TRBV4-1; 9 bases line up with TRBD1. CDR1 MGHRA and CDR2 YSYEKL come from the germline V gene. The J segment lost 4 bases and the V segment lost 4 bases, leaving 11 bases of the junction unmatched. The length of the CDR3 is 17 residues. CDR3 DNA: TGCGCCAGCAGCCTCACACAGGGGGCTGGGGTATACAATGAGCAGTTCTTC. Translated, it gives CASSLTQGAGVYNEQFF.

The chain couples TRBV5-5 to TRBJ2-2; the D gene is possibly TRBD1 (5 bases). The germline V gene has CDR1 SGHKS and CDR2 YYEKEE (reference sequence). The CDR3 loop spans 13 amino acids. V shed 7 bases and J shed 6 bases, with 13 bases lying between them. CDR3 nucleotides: TGTGCCAGCGGAGACAGCTGGTCCGGGGAGCTGTTTTTT. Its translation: CASGDSWSGELFF.

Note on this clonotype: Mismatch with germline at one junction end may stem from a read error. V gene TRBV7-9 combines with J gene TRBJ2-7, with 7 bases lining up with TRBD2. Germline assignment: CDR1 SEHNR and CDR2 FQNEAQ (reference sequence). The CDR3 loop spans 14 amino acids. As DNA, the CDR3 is TGTACCAGCAGCCCGGGAGGCCTCTCCTACCAGCAGTACTTC. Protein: CTSSPGGLSYQQYF.

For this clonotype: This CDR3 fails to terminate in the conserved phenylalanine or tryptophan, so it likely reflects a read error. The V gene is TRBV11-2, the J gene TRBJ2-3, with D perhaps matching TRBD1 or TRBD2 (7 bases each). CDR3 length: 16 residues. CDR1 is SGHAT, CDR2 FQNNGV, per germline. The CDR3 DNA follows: TGCGCCAGCAGTCGCAGGGGGGGCCTTAGCACAGATACGCAGTATATT. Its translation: CASSRRGGLSTDTQYI.

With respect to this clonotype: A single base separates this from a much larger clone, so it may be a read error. The DNA of the CDR3 is TGTACCAGCAGCTTATCGGGGGTCAATGAGCAGTTCTTC. Translation gives CTSSLSGVNEQFF. The V and J genes are TRBV11-2 and TRBJ2-1; TRBD2 is a possible D gene (6 bases). The germline V gene has CDR1 SGHAT and CDR2 FQNNGV. The CDR3 is 13 amino acids.

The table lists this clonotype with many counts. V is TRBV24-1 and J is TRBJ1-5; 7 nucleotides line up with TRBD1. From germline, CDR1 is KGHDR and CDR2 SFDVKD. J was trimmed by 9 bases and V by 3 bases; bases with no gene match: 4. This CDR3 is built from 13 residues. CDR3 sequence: CATSDPGGWPQHF. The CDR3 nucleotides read TGTGCCACCAGTGATCCAGGGGGGTGGCCCCAGCATTTT.

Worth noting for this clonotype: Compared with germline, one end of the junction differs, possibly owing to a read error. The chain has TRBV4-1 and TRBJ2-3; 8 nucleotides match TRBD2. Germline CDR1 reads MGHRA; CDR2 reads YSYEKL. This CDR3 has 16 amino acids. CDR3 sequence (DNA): TGCGCCAGAAGCCCCACAGGGCTAGCGGGCACAGATACACAGTATTTT. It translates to CARSPTGLAGTDTQYF.

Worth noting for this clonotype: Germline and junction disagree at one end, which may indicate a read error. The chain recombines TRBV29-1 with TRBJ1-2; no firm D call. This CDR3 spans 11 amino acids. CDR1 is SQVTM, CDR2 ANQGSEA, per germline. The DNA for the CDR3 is TGCAGCATTGTGGTGGGAAATGGCTATACCTTC. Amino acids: CSIVVGNGYTF.

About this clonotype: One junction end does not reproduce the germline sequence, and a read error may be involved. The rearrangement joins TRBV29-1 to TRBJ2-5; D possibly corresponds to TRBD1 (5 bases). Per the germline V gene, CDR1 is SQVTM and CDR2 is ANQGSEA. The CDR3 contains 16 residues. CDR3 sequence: CSVEAYRLGVQEIQYF. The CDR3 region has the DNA TGCAGCGTCGAAGCCTACCGGTTAGGGGTCCAAGAGATCCAGTACTTC.

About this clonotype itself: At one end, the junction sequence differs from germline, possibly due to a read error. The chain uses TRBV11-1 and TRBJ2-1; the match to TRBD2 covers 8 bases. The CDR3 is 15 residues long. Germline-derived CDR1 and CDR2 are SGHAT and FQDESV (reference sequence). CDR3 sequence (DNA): TGTGCCAGCAGGACCGGGACTAGTAGTTACAATGTGCAGTTCTTC. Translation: CASRTGTSSYNVQFF.

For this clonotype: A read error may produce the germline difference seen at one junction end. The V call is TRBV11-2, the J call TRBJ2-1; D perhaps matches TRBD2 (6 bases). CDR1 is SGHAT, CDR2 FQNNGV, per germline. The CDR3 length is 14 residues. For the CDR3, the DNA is TGTGCCAGCAGCCTTGGGGGGACGTGGAATGAGAAGTTCTTT. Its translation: CASSLGGTWNEKFF.

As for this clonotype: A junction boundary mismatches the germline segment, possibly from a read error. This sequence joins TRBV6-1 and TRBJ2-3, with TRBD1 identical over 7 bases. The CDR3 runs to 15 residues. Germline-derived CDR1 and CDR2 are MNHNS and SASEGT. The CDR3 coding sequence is TGTGCCAGCGGGATTACAGGGACAGACACAGATACGCAGTACTTT. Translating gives CASGITGTDTDTQYF.

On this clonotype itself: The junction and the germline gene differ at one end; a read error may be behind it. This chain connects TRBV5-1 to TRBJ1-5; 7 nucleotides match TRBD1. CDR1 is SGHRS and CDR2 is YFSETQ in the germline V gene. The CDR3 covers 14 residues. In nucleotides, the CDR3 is TGCGCCAGCAGCTTGACAGGGGAAGGACATCCCCAATATTTT. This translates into CASSLTGEGHPQYF.